This entry lists 16 T cell receptor beta chains sequenced from one sample in a study of cytomegalovirus exposure and HLA in healthy donors. 13 Jbeta primers and 60 Vbeta primers were used for the PCR. Clones were read by immunoSEQ multiplex PCR, and TCRdb kept only the in-frame ones, dropping some. The sample has some 120,000 clones, more than 8% seen once. The sequenced sample consisted of PBMCs. The receptors derive from a man between 40 and 49 years old in good health and CMV-seronegative.

This clone was counted many times. The chain links TRBV6-5 to TRBJ2-2, with TRBD2 identical over 13 bases. The CDR3 spans 15 residues. Germline CDR1 and CDR2: MNHEY and SVGAGI. V shed 10 bases, J shed 6 bases, and the junction held 8 bases outside the gene matches. The CDR3 sequence: CATKRGTSGAGELFF. The CDR3 DNA follows: TGTGCCACCAAAAGGGGGACTAGCGGGGCCGGGGAGCTGTTTTTT.

The chain links TRBV5-8 to TRBJ1-2; D is undetermined. Trimming left V 0 bases short and J 5 bases short, with 14 bases between. CDR1 is SGHTS, CDR2 YDEGEE, per germline. The CDR3 has 15 residues. The CDR3 is CASSLELGGRYGYTF. CDR3 coding DNA: TGTGCCAGCAGCTTGGAACTTGGAGGGAGGTATGGCTACACCTTC. Full variable domain (outside the CDR3, taken from reference TRBV5-8 and TRBJ1-2): EAGVTQSPTHLIKTRGQQATLRCSPISGHTSVYWYQQALGLGLQFLLWYDEGEERNRGNFPPRFSGRQFPNYSSELNVNALELEDSALYLCASSLELGGRYGYTFGSGTRLTVV.

This chain joins TRBV6-5 and TRBJ1-6; no clear D. The CDR3 consists of 15 residues. Germline V gene lookup returns CDR1 MNHEY and CDR2 SVGAGI. Trimming pared 0 bases from V and 8 bases from J, leaving 11 bases between. The CDR3 DNA is TGTGCCAGCAGTTACTCGAGAGGATCGGATTCACCCCTCCACTTT. Its translation is CASSYSRGSDSPLHF.

In regard to this clone: A read error may account for a junction end that differs from germline. Other DNA sequences within the sample encode an identical CDR3. The chain is built from TRBV4-1 and TRBJ2-7; TRBD2 is a possible D gene (6 bases). Germline V gene data show CDR1 as MGHRA and CDR2 as YSYEKL. This CDR3 spans 14 amino acids. As DNA, the CDR3 is TGCGCCAGTAGCCCCCTCGGGGGCTCCTACGAGCAGTACTTC. It codes for CASSPLGGSYEQYF.

V usage is TRBV11-2 and J usage is TRBJ1-4, with D possibly TRBD1 on 5 matching bases. V was shortened by 2 bases and J by 7 bases, with 11 bases between the two germline ends. Germline values: CDR1 SGHAT, CDR2 FQNNGV. The CDR3 sequence is 14 residues long. This chain's CDR3 is CASSLRGGSEKLFF. CDR3 in DNA: TGTGCCAGCAGCTTAAGGGGAGGGAGTGAAAAACTGTTTTTT.

This clone occurred a few times. CDR3 sequence (DNA): TGTGCCAGCAGCTCCAGGGACACTGAAGCTTTCTTT. It codes for CASSSRDTEAFF. The rearrangement joins TRBV13 to TRBJ1-1, with D maybe TRBD1 (5 bases). CDR1 PRHDT and CDR2 FYEKMQ come from the germline V gene (reference sequence). The CDR3 contains 12 residues. Trimming left V 4 bases short and J 3 bases short, with 6 bases between.

This sequence joins TRBV6-6 and TRBJ1-1; possibly TRBD1 for D (6 bases). V was trimmed by 5 bases and J by 4 bases, leaving 8 bases between them. Germline CDR1 reads MNHNY; CDR2 reads SVGAGI (reference sequence). This CDR3 has 12 residues. CDR3 DNA sequence: TGTGCCAGCAGTACAGGGACCACTGAAGCTTTCTTT. This codes for CASSTGTTEAFF.

This clone was seen more than once but under ten times. The J gene is TRBJ2-3, the V gene TRBV5-1; TRBD2 matches at 11 bases. The CDR3 covers 17 residues. Germline V gene lookup returns CDR1 SGHRS and CDR2 YFSETQ. V gave up 0 bases and J gave up 4 bases; unmatched junction bases: 7. The CDR3 DNA reads TGCGCCAGCAGCTTGGGGGCAACTAGCGGGGGTGCAGATACGCAGTATTTT. This encodes CASSLGATSGGADTQYF. Supplemented by reference TRBV5-1 and TRBJ2-3, the full variable domain reads KAGVTQTPRYLIKTRGQQVTLSCSPISGHRSVSWYQQTPGQGLQFLFEYFSETQRNKGNFPGRFSGRQFSNSRSEMNVSTLELGDSALYLCASSLGATSGGADTQYFGPGTRLTVL.

The chain uses TRBV27 and TRBJ2-2, with 13 bases matching TRBD2. Germline CDR1 is MNHEY and CDR2 is SMNVEV (reference sequence). The length of the CDR3 is 16 residues. Losses at the gene ends were 7 bases for V and 4 bases for J; bases not matched to a gene: 6. CDR3 bases: TGTGCCAGCACACTAGCGGGGGGGCGCGGCACCGGGGAGCTGTTTTTT. It codes for CASTLAGGRGTGELFF.

This clone was detected a few times. J is TRBJ2-1 and V is TRBV11-2, with 11 bases identical to TRBD2. The junction had 3 bases not matched to a gene; V was cut back by 3 bases and J by 5 bases. There are 15 residues in the CDR3. Germline V gene lookup returns CDR1 SGHAT and CDR2 FQNNGV. CDR3 in DNA: TGTGCCAGCAGCTTGAGACTAGCGGGGAACAATGAGCAGTTCTTC. Translation gives CASSLRLAGNNEQFF.

This clone was seen a handful of times. This sequence joins TRBV7-2 and TRBJ2-7; D is unclear. V lost 1 base and J lost 2, with 9 bases in between. CDR3 length equals 14 residues. CDR1 is SGHTA, CDR2 FQGNSA, per germline. This CDR3 reads CASSLDIPPYEQYF. For the CDR3, the DNA is TGTGCCAGCAGCTTAGACATTCCTCCCTACGAGCAGTACTTC. Looking up the rest from reference TRBV7-2 and TRBJ2-7 gives the full variable domain: GAGVSQSPSNKVTEKGKDVELRCDPISGHTALYWYRQSLGQGLEFLIYFQGNSAPDKSGLPSDRFSAERTGGSVSTLTIQRTQQEDSAVYLCASSLDIPPYEQYFGPGTRLTVT.

This clone has more than one count but fewer than ten. The J gene is TRBJ1-2, the V gene TRBV2; 11 nucleotides match TRBD1. Germline loops: CDR1 SNHLY, CDR2 FYNNEI. V gave up 6 bases and J gave up 5 bases; unmatched junction bases: 5. The CDR3 spans 14 residues. Here the CDR3 DNA reads TGTGCCAGCAGAACGGGACAGGGGGGTTATGGCTACACCTTC. Encoded protein: CASRTGQGGYGYTF.

This clone has more than one count but fewer than ten. Written as DNA, the CDR3 is TGCGCCAGCAGCAACCCTCAGGGGACTAGCGGGAGCTACGAGCAGTACTTC. Translating gives CASSNPQGTSGSYEQYF. The chain employs TRBV5-1 and TRBJ2-7; 14 bases line up with TRBD2. Germline V gene data show CDR1 as SGHRS and CDR2 as YFSETQ. This CDR3 has 17 residues. The trim removed 4 bases at V and 3 bases at J, leaving 9 bases unmatched. The variable domain in full, completed from reference TRBV5-1 and TRBJ2-7, reads KAGVTQTPRYLIKTRGQQVTLSCSPISGHRSVSWYQQTPGQGLQFLFEYFSETQRNKGNFPGRFSGRQFSNSRSEMNVSTLELGDSALYLCASSNPQGTSGSYEQYFGPGTRLTVT.

This chain links TRBV18 with TRBJ2-1; TRBD2 is a possible D gene (6 bases). The germline V gene encodes CDR1 KGHSH and CDR2 LQKENI. The CDR3 spans 15 residues. Trimming left V 6 bases short and J 0 bases short, with 12 bases between. CDR3 residues: CASSPTSLSYNEQFF. CDR3 sequence (DNA): TGTGCCAGCTCCCCAACTAGCCTCTCCTACAATGAGCAGTTCTTC.

This clone was counted between two and nine times. V is TRBV5-5 and J is TRBJ2-7; a possible D gene is TRBD1 (5 bases). The CDR3 totals 15 residues. V shed 0 bases and J shed 1 base, with 11 bases lying between them. Looked up from germline, CDR1 is SGHKS and CDR2 is YYEKEE (reference sequence). In nucleotides, the CDR3 is TGTGCCAGCAGCTTGGGACAGCTAGGGTCCTACGAGCAGTACTTC. It is translated as CASSLGQLGSYEQYF.

This chain joins TRBV7-2 and TRBJ1-5; TRBD1 aligns across 9 bases. Germline assignment: CDR1 SGHTA and CDR2 FQGNSA. The CDR3 has 16 residues. V shed 3 bases and J 5 bases; nucleotides not matched to a gene: 8. CDR3 coding DNA: TGTGCCAGCAGCTTGGGGGTGGGACAGGGATATCAGCCCCAGCATTTT. It translates to CASSLGVGQGYQPQHF.